Presented here are 20 T cell receptor beta chains from one specimen sequenced in a study of T cells and copy number aberrations in small-cell lung cancer. Produced via immunoSEQ multiplex PCR; TCRdb's table is partial and in-frame only. The table has roughly 2,200 clones, around 80% seen once. Material: normal tissue next to the tumor. These receptors all stem from a woman aged 60-70 years with small cell lung cancer.

The chain recombines TRBV6-6 with TRBJ2-1; TRBD1 matches 9 bases. Germline values: CDR1 MNHNY, CDR2 SVGAGI (reference sequence). The CDR3 has 15 amino acids. V was clipped by 5 bases and J by 7 bases; unmatched bases: 9. CDR3 nucleotides: TGTGCCAGCAGTCAACGGGGGACAGGGCTTAATGAGCAGTTCTTC. It codes for CASSQRGTGLNEQFF.

V gene TRBV27 combines with J gene TRBJ2-3; 7 nucleotides match TRBD2. This CDR3 comprises 14 residues. CDR1 MNHEY and CDR2 SMNVEV come from the germline V gene (reference sequence). After removal of 4 bases from V and 3 bases from J, the junction contained 4 bases not matched to a gene. CDR3 in DNA: TGTGCCAGCAGTTGGACTAGTTTTACAGATACGCAGTATTTT. Its translation is CASSWTSFTDTQYF.

This chain links TRBV2 with TRBJ2-3, with TRBD1 as a possible D gene (6 bases). The CDR3 covers 15 residues. CDR1 SNHLY and CDR2 FYNNEI come from the germline V gene. The V gene lost 5 bases and the J gene lost 2 bases, with 14 bases spanning the gap. CDR3 nucleotides: TGTGCCAGCAGTTCGTACAGGGACACCACAGATACGCAGTATTTT. It specifies CASSSYRDTTDTQYF.

A word on this clone: The junction departs from the called germline gene at one end, perhaps through a read error. V is TRBV19 and J is TRBJ2-2; 7 bases map to TRBD1. The germline CDR1 and CDR2 sequences are LNHDA and SQIVND (reference sequence). The CDR3 is 14 residues long. Here the CDR3 reads CASSLDRNTEELFF. CDR3 bases: TGTGCCAGTAGTTTGGACAGGAACACCGAGGAGCTGTTTTTT.

This clone was seen just once. The chain links TRBV28 to TRBJ2-3, with TRBD1 matching 8 bases. This CDR3 region has 17 residues. Germline CDR1 and CDR2: MDHEN and SYDVKM. V shed 10 bases and J 2 bases; nucleotides not matched to a gene: 17. CDR3 nucleotide sequence: TGTGCCACCCACAAAAGGCTCGGGACAGGACTCACAGATACGCAGTATTTT. Translation: CATHKRLGTGLTDTQYF.

This clone ranks as large. This sample includes further DNA sequences coding for the same CDR3. The chain employs TRBV27 and TRBJ1-5, with TRBD1 matching over 10 bases. Germline V gene lookup returns CDR1 MNHEY and CDR2 SMNVEV (reference sequence). V dropped 1 base and J dropped 4; count of bases not matched to a gene: 7. The CDR3 covers 17 residues. In DNA form, the CDR3 reads TGTGCCAGCAGTTTATTTGGCGGACAGGGGGGGAATCAGCCCCAGCATTTT. Its translation: CASSLFGGQGGNQPQHF.

This chain connects TRBV30 to TRBJ2-3, with 10 bases lining up with TRBD2. Germline CDR1 GTSNPN, CDR2 SVGIG (reference sequence). Trimming cost V 4 bases and J 0 bases; bases outside gene matches: 4. The CDR3 is 15 amino acids. The CDR3: CAWTIAGGSTDTQYF. Written as DNA, the CDR3 is TGTGCCTGGACCATAGCGGGGGGTAGCACAGATACGCAGTATTTT.

The rearrangement joins TRBV5-1 to TRBJ1-1, with TRBD1 identical over 8 bases. CDR3 length equals 14 residues. V was clipped by 4 bases and J by 1 base; unmatched bases: 3. Germline CDR1 reads SGHRS; CDR2 reads YFSETQ. The CDR3 here is CASSPGTGNTEAFF. For the CDR3, the DNA is TGCGCCAGCAGCCCCGGGACAGGGAACACTGAAGCTTTCTTT.

V gene TRBV19 combines with J gene TRBJ2-3; 9 nucleotides line up with TRBD1. The CDR3 totals 14 residues. Germline V gene data show CDR1 as LNHDA and CDR2 as SQIVND (reference sequence). Unmatched junction bases numbered 4, after V lost 3 bases and J lost 6 bases. The CDR3 bases are TGTGCCAGTAGTATTCAAGGACAGGGGGATACGCAGTATTTT. As protein: CASSIQGQGDTQYF.

This clone has a single count. The chain recombines TRBV5-1 with TRBJ2-5; D uncertain. The CDR3 spans 16 residues. CDR1 SGHRS and CDR2 YFSETQ come from the germline V gene. Trimming removed 2 bases from V and 3 bases from J, with 17 bases in between. The CDR3 protein is CASSFYGPPREETQYF. In DNA, the CDR3 is TGCGCCAGCAGCTTCTACGGGCCGCCACGGGAAGAGACCCAGTACTTC.

V and J are TRBV10-1 and TRBJ2-7, with TRBD1 matching over 11 bases. Per germline, CDR1 WNHNN and CDR2 SYGVQD (reference sequence). The CDR3 is 17 amino acids. With 4 bases clipped from V and 4 bases from J, the junction kept 12 bases outside the gene matches. The CDR3 sequence: CASSGVMDRGPGYEQYF. Written as DNA, the CDR3 is TGCGCCAGCAGTGGAGTAATGGACAGGGGGCCGGGATACGAGCAGTACTTC.

The J gene is TRBJ2-1, the V gene TRBV7-2, with 10 bases that match TRBD1. CDR3 length: 14 amino acids. The ends lost 5 bases at V and 7 bases at J; junction bases unmatched: 5. The germline gives CDR1 SGHTA, CDR2 FQGNSA. The CDR3: CASSRTGGWNEQFF. CDR3 coding DNA: TGTGCCAGCAGCCGGACAGGGGGATGGAATGAGCAGTTCTTC.

The gene calls are TRBV27 and TRBJ2-7, with 7 nucleotides matching TRBD1. CDR3 length: 15 amino acids. From germline, CDR1 is MNHEY and CDR2 SMNVEV (reference sequence). Losses at the gene ends were 6 bases for V and 3 bases for J; bases not matched to a gene: 11. The chain's CDR3 is CASSPTPGQIYEQYF. The CDR3 region has the DNA TGTGCCAGCAGCCCTACCCCGGGACAGATCTACGAGCAGTACTTC.

The rearrangement links TRBV28 to TRBJ2-5, with D maybe TRBD2 (6 bases). The CDR3 sequence is 13 residues long. CDR1 is MDHEN and CDR2 is SYDVKM in the germline V gene. The germline V and J ends were trimmed by 4 bases and 7 bases, with 13 bases remaining between them. CDR3 residues: CASSSPGVWTQYF. The CDR3 nucleotides are TGTGCCAGCAGTTCACCGGGGGTCTGGACCCAGTACTTC.

The chain has TRBV10-2 and TRBJ2-7; TRBD1 aligns across 9 bases. With V trimmed by 8 bases and J by 6 bases, 11 bases remained unmatched. The length of the CDR3 is 14 residues. CDR1 WSHSY and CDR2 SAAADI come from the germline V gene. The CDR3 DNA reads TGCGCCAGCTCCCTAGGGGACAGGGTAGGCGAGCAGTACTTC. Its protein is CASSLGDRVGEQYF.

The chain combines TRBV6-6 with TRBJ1-2; D call uncertain. The CDR3 has 16 amino acids. Trimming removed 0 bases at V and 8 bases at J, with 19 bases between. Germline V lookup: CDR1 MNHNY, CDR2 SVGAGI (reference sequence). CDR3 DNA: TGTGCCAGCAGTTACTCGCCGTCGGGTTTTTGGATCGGCTACACCTTC. Translating gives CASSYSPSGFWIGYTF.

A few counts support this clone. This chain connects TRBV6-4 to TRBJ2-3, with D unclear. The CDR3 totals 14 residues. Germline CDR1 reads MRHNA; CDR2 reads SNTAGT. Trimming pared 0 bases from V and 1 base from J, leaving 5 bases between. CDR3 in DNA: TGTGCCAGCAGTGACTCGGTAGGCACAGATACGCAGTATTTT. Protein product: CASSDSVGTDTQYF.

V is TRBV7-9 and J is TRBJ1-1; D remains ambiguous. V lost 2 bases and J 4 bases, leaving 5 bases between the germline ends. The germline CDR1 and CDR2 sequences are SEHNR and FQNEAQ (reference sequence). The length of the CDR3 is 12 residues. CDR3 DNA sequence: TGTGCCAGCAGCTTATTCGGCACTGAAGCTTTCTTT. Protein sequence: CASSLFGTEAFF.

V is TRBV30 and J is TRBJ2-6; D possibly matches TRBD1 or TRBD2 (5 bases each). V dropped 5 bases and J dropped 0 bases, with 11 bases sitting between them. This CDR3 has 15 amino acids. Germline CDR1 GTSNPN, CDR2 SVGIG (reference sequence). This chain's CDR3 is CAWSGTYSGANVLTF. In nucleotides, the CDR3 is TGTGCCTGGTCCGGGACCTACTCTGGGGCCAACGTCCTGACTTTC.

The chain combines TRBV5-1 with TRBJ1-1, with a weak D call TRBD1 (5 bases). V gave up 0 bases and J gave up 3 bases, with 12 bases separating them. Per germline, CDR1 SGHRS and CDR2 YFSETQ. The CDR3 is made up of 15 amino acids. The chain's CDR3 is CASSLAGTPDTEAFF. In DNA, the CDR3 is TGCGCCAGCAGCTTGGCTGGGACGCCCGACACTGAAGCTTTCTTT.